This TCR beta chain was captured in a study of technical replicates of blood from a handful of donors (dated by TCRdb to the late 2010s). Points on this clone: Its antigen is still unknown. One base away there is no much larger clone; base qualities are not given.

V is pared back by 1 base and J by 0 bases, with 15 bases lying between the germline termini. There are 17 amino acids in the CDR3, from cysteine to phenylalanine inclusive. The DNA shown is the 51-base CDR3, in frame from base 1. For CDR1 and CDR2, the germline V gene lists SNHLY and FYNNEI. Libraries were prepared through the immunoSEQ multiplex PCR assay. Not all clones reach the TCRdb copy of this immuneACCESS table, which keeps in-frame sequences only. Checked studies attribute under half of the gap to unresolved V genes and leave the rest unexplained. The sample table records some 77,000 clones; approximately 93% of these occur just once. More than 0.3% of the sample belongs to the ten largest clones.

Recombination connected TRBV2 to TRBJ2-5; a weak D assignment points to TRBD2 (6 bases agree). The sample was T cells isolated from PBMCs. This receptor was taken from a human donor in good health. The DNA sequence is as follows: TGTGCCAGCAGTGAAGGTGGTAGCGGAATGTACCAAGAGACCCAGTACTTC. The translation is CASSEGGSGMYQETQYF.